The 14 T cell receptor beta chains below were found in one sample sequenced in a study of post-analysis software for immune sequencing data. Unique molecular identifiers had been added to the TCR beta cDNA libraries. From the PCR reads, TCRdb called clonotypes with MiXCR, one entry per CDR3 protein. The sample includes 700,000 to 900,000 distinct CDR3 sequences, approximately 44% of them seen just once. For these receptors, no antigen is known. General observations from the study: Included in a set of five TRBV segments more frequent in patients than controls were TRBV5-6, TRBV5-1 and TRBV20-1.

Sequenced sample: blood. Receptor source: a girl aged 5 to 17 with multiple sclerosis.

The gene calls are TRBV3-1 and TRBJ1-6, with 7 nucleotides matching TRBD1. J was trimmed by 9 bases and V by 0 bases; bases with no gene match: 5. Germline loops: CDR1 LGHDT, CDR2 YNNKEL (reference sequence). CDR3 length: 15 amino acids. As DNA, the CDR3 is TGTGCCAGCAGCCAAGATCTGGAGGGGGCTTCACCCCTCCACTTT. Protein: CASSQDLEGASPLHF.

This clonotype was observed a handful of times. This chain joins TRBV5-1 and TRBJ2-5, with D hard to call. The closer fit of TRBJ2-7 to the DNA end suggests the J call may be wrong. CDR1 is SGHRS, CDR2 YFSETQ, per germline. This CDR3 contains 14 residues. For the CDR3, the DNA is TGCGCCACCAAATCAACGGCTGGAAACCCCGAGCAGTACTTC. This sequence encodes CATKSTAGNPEQYF.

The J gene is TRBJ2-3, the V gene TRBV20-1, with D possibly TRBD2 on 6 matching bases. Germline CDR1 DFQATT, CDR2 SNEGSKA (reference sequence). V was shortened by 3 bases and J by 4 bases, with 14 bases between the two germline ends. The CDR3 is 14 amino acids. In nucleotides, the CDR3 is TGCAGTGCTAGTCCCGCGGGACGGGCAGATACGCAGTATTTT. The encoded protein is CSASPAGRADTQYF.

This clonotype was seen a few times. The V gene is TRBV20-1, the J gene TRBJ2-7; 10 bases are a match to TRBD1. The CDR3 totals 14 residues. Germline-derived CDR1 and CDR2 are DFQATT and SNEGSKA (reference sequence). With V trimmed by 0 bases and J by 7 bases, 6 bases remained unmatched. The CDR3 is CSARDRGGQGEQYF. The DNA for the CDR3 is TGCAGTGCTAGAGATAGGGGGGGACAGGGGGAGCAGTACTTC.

The chain has TRBV28 and TRBJ2-7; 7 nucleotides align to TRBD2. J lost 2 bases, V lost 7 bases, and 8 bases had no gene match. This CDR3 is built from 14 residues. The germline gives CDR1 MDHEN, CDR2 SYDVKM. This chain's CDR3 is CASIPSGTPYEQYF. CDR3 in DNA: TGTGCCAGCATACCCAGCGGGACCCCCTACGAGCAGTACTTC.

This chain joins TRBV4-3 and TRBJ2-3; no firm D call. Germline V lookup: CDR1 LGHNA, CDR2 YSLEER. Trimming stripped 2 bases from V and 2 bases from J, with 5 bases between. This CDR3 contains 13 residues. For the CDR3, the DNA is TGCGCCAGCAGCCAACTTCTCACAGATACGCAGTATTTT. This codes for CASSQLLTDTQYF.

The V call is TRBV28, the J call TRBJ2-1; D is unclear. TRBJ2-7 explains the end of the DNA better; the J call may be wrong. CDR1 is MDHEN and CDR2 is SYDVKM in the germline V gene. The CDR3 is 12 amino acids. CDR3 nucleotide sequence: TGTGCCAGCAGTAGGGTTTACAATGAGCAGTACTTC. Amino acids: CASSRVYNEQYF.

This clonotype was recorded once. The chain employs TRBV29-1 and TRBJ2-3; 10 nucleotides agree with TRBD2. The CDR3 contains 16 residues. The trim removed 0 bases at V and 4 bases at J, leaving 7 bases unmatched. The V gene's germline CDR1 is SQVTM and CDR2 ANQGSEA. The CDR3 region has the DNA TGCAGCGTTGAAGATCACGCTAGCGGGAGTCCAGATACGCAGTATTTT. It is translated as CSVEDHASGSPDTQYF.

This chain connects TRBV14 to TRBJ2-7; a possible D gene is TRBD2 (5 bases). V was clipped by 2 bases and J by 7 bases, with 12 bases between them. Germline CDR1 reads SGHDN; CDR2 reads FVKESK. There are 13 residues in the CDR3. The DNA for the CDR3 is TGTGCCAGCAGCCAATATCTACGAGGGGAGCAGTACTTC. It codes for CASSQYLRGEQYF.

V usage is TRBV27 and J usage is TRBJ2-7; tentative D call: TRBD2 (6 bases). V was pared by 7 bases and J by 7 bases, with 11 bases between. CDR3 length: 11 residues. Germline V gene lookup returns CDR1 MNHEY and CDR2 SMNVEV (reference sequence). DNA for the CDR3: TGTGCCAGCAATGGGGGGAAGGAGCAGTACTTC. Protein: CASNGGKEQYF.

V is TRBV12-3 or TRBV12-4 and J is TRBJ2-7; D possibly corresponds to TRBD1 (6 bases). V lost 5 bases to trimming and J lost 3 bases, with 14 bases between them. The CDR3 loop spans 14 amino acids. The CDR3 is CASSPISDSYEQYF. The CDR3 region has the DNA TGTGCCAGCAGTCCGATATCGGACAGCTACGAGCAGTACTTC.

The gene calls are TRBV5-5 and TRBJ2-1, with unresolved D. The CDR3 runs to 13 residues. The germline V and J ends were trimmed by 0 bases and 5 bases, with 6 bases remaining between them. CDR1 is SGHKS, CDR2 YYEKEE, per germline (reference sequence). The CDR3 DNA reads TGTGCCAGCAGCTTGGCCTACCACAATGAGCAGTTCTTC. This codes for CASSLAYHNEQFF.

The chain carries TRBV7-9 and TRBJ2-1; tentatively, D is TRBD1 or TRBD2 (6 bases each). Trimming stripped 5 bases from V and 9 bases from J, with 11 bases between. Germline lookup yields CDR1 SEHNR and CDR2 FQNEAQ (reference sequence). The CDR3 totals 12 residues. The CDR3 DNA sequence: TGTGCCAGCAGCATGCCGGGGGCTGAGCAGTTCTTC. Its protein product is CASSMPGAEQFF.

This clonotype appeared a few times. This sequence joins TRBV18 and TRBJ2-7; D possibly corresponds to TRBD1 (5 bases). The germline V gene has CDR1 KGHSH and CDR2 LQKENI. This CDR3 has 16 amino acids. Trimming removed 2 bases at V and 8 bases at J, with 22 bases between. In DNA, the CDR3 is TGTGCCAGCTCACCAACGTTCGAACGGCCCCAGGGTAAGCAGTACTTC. The encoded protein is CASSPTFERPQGKQYF.